This is a list of T cell receptor beta chains from one sample in a study of human T cells and chemical hapten exposure. TCRdb re-analysed the RACE reads in MiXCR, keeping a single row per CDR3 protein. The top ten clones hold just over 2.5% of a sample with roughly 380,000 distinct CDR3 sequences, roughly 5.3% of them seen once. The sequencing used whole blood, collected in connection with sensitization to the hapten diphenylcyclopropenone (DPC). These receptors all stem from a woman in her fifties or sixties with alopecia areata. Some clones in this sample may be carry-over from other donors' samples. CDR3s include the opening cysteine and the closing phenylalanine or tryptophan. D genes are given only for firm matches. Only some rows state a clone size, as once, few, many or a class for expanded clones.

D gene: .
V gene: TRBV15
clone size: many
J gene: TRBJ1-5
CDR3 protein: CAGGPQHF
CDR3 DNA: TGTGCCGGGGGGCCCCAGCATTTT

D gene: .
V gene: TRBV20-1
clone size: .
J gene: TRBJ1-5
CDR3 protein: CSAGDTGNQPQHF
CDR3 DNA: TGCAGTGCCGGAGACACCGGCAATCAGCCCCAGCATTTT

D gene: .
V gene: TRBV14
clone size: .
J gene: TRBJ1-6
CDR3 protein: CASSLPGSSYNSPLHF
CDR3 DNA: TGTGCCAGCAGCCTCCCAGGAAGCTCCTATAATTCACCCCTCCACTTT

D gene: TRBD2
V gene: TRBV29-1
clone size: .
J gene: TRBJ2-1
CDR3 protein: CSALAGVEQFF
CDR3 DNA: TGCAGCGCCCTAGCGGGAGTGGAGCAGTTCTTC

D gene: .
V gene: TRBV28
clone size: few
J gene: TRBJ1-1
CDR3 protein: CASSPEGRKAFF
CDR3 DNA: TGTGCCAGCAGCCCTGAGGGCAGAAAAGCTTTCTTT

D gene: .
V gene: TRBV9
clone size: .
J gene: TRBJ1-3
CDR3 protein: CASSVDPEGNTIYF
CDR3 DNA: TGTGCCAGCAGCGTAGATCCGGAGGGAAACACCATATATTTT

D gene: .
V gene: TRBV20-1
clone size: few
J gene: TRBJ2-5
CDR3 protein: CSALKAVQETQYF
CDR3 DNA: TGCAGTGCTCTCAAGGCAGTTCAAGAGACCCAGTACTTC

D gene: TRBD1
V gene: TRBV5-6
clone size: .
J gene: TRBJ1-5
CDR3 protein: CASSLGDRDIKPQHF
CDR3 DNA: TGTGCCAGCAGCTTGGGAGACAGGGACATCAAGCCCCAGCATTTT

D gene: .
V gene: TRBV6-5
clone size: .
J gene: TRBJ1-2
CDR3 protein: CATTGGLAGYTF
CDR3 DNA: TGTGCCACTACGGGGGGGCTCGCTGGCTACACCTTC

D gene: .
V gene: TRBV12-3/TRBV12-4
clone size: many
J gene: TRBJ2-3
CDR3 protein: CASSLIGGADTQYF
CDR3 DNA: TGTGCCAGCAGTTTAATCGGGGGAGCAGATACGCAGTATTTT